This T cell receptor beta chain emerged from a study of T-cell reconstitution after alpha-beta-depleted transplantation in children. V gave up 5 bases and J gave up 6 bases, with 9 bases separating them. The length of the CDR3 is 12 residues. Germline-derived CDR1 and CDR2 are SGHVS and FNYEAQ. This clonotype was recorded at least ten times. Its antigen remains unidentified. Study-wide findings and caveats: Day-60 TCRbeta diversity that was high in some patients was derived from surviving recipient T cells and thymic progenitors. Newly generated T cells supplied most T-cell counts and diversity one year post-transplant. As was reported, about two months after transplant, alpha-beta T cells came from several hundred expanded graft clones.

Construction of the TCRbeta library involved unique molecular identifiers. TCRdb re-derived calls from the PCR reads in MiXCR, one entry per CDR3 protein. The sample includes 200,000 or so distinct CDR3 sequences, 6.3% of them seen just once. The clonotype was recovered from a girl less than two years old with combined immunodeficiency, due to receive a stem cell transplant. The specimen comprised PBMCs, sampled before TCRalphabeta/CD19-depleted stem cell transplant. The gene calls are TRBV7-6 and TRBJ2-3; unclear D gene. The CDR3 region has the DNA TGTGCCAGCAGCACGACGCATGATACGCAGTATTTT. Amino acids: CASSTTHDTQYF.